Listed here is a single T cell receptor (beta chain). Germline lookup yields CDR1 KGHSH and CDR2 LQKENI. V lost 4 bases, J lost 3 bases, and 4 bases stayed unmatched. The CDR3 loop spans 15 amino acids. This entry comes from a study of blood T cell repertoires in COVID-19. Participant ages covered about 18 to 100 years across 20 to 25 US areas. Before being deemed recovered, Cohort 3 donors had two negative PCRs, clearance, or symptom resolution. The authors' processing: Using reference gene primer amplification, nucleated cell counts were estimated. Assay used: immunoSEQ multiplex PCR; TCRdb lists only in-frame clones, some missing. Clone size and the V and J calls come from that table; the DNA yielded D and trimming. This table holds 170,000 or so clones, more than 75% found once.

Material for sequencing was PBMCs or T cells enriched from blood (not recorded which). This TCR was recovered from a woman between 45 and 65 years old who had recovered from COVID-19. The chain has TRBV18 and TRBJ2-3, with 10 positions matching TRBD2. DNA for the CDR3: TGTGCCAGCTCACAAGCGGGGGGGCCGACAGATACGCAGTATTTT. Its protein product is CASSQAGGPTDTQYF.